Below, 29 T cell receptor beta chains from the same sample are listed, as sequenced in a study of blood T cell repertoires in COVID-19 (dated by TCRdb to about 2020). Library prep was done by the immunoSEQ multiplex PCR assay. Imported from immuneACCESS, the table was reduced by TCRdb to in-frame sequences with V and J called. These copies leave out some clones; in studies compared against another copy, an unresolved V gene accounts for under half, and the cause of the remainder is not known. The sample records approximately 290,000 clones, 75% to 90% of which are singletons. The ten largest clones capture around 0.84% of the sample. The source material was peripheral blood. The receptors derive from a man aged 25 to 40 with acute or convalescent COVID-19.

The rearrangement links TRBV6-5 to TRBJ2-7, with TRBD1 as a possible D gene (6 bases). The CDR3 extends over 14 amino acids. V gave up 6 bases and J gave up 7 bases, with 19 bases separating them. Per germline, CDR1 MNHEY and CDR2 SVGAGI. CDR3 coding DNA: TGTGCCAGCAGATTATCGGGCAGGGGAGATGAGCAGTACTTC. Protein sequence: CASRLSGRGDEQYF.

The CDR3 nucleotides are TGTGCCAGCAGTCCCCCGTTTTCTCGGAACACTGAAGCTTTCTTT. It specifies CASSPPFSRNTEAFF. V is TRBV28 and J is TRBJ1-1, with no clear D. V was shortened by 5 bases and J by 1 base, with 14 bases between the two germline ends. The CDR3 runs 15 residues. Per the germline V gene, CDR1 is MDHEN and CDR2 is SYDVKM.

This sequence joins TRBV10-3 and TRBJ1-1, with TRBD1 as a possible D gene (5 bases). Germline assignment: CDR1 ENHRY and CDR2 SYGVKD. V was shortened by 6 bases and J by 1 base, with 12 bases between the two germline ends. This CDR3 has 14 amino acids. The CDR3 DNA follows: TGTGCCATCAGATCTTTTGGACAGAACACTGAAGCTTTCTTT. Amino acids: CAIRSFGQNTEAFF.

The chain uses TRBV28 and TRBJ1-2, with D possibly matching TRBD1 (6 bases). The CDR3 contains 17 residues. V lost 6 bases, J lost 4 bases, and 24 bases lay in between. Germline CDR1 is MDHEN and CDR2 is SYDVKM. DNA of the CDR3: TGTGCCAGCAGGTTTTCGGGACAAGCTTTTACAACCTATGGCTACACCTTC. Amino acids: CASRFSGQAFTTYGYTF.

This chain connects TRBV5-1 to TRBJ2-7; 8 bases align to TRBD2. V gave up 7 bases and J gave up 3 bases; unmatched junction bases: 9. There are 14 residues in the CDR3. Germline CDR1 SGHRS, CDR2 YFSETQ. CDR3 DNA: TGCGCCAGCCGTAGGGCGGGGGGTCACTACGAGCAGTACTTC. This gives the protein CASRRAGGHYEQYF.

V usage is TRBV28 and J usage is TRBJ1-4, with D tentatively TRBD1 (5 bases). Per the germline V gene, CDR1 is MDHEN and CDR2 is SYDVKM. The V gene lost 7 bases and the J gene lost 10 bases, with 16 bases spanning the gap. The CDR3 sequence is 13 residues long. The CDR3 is CASMFSGLGKLFF. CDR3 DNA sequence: TGTGCCAGCATGTTCTCAGGGTTAGGAAAACTGTTTTTT.

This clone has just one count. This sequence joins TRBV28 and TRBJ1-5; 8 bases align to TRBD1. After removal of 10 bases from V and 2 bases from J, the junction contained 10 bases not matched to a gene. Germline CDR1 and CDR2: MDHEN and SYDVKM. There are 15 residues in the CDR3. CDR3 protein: CATDRGLDGNQPQHF. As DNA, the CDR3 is TGTGCCACCGACAGGGGTTTGGATGGCAATCAGCCCCAGCATTTT.

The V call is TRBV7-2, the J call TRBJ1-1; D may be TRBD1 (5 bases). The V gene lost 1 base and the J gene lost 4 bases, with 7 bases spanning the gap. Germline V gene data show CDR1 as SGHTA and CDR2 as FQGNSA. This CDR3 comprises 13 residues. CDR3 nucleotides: TGTGCCAGCAGCTTAGACAGGTTCACTGAAGCTTTCTTT. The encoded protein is CASSLDRFTEAFF.

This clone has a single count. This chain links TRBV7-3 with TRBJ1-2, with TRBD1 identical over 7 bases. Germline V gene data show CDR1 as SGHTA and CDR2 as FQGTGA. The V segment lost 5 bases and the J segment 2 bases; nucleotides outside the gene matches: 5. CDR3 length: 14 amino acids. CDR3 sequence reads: CASSETGANYGYTF. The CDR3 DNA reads TGTGCCAGCAGCGAAACAGGGGCGAACTATGGCTACACCTTC.

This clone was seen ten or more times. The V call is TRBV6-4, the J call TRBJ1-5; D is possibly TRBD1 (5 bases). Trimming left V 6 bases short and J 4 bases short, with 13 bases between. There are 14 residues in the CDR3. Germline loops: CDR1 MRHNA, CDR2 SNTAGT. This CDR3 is CASSRRQGNQPQHF. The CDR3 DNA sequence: TGTGCCAGCAGCCGCCGGCAGGGTAATCAGCCCCAGCATTTT.

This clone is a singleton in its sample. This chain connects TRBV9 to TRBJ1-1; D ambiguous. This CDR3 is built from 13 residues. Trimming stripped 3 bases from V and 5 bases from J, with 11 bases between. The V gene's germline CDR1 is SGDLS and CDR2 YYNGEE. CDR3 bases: TGTGCCAGCAGCGCCGGGAGGGTGACTGAAGCTTTCTTT. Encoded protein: CASSAGRVTEAFF.

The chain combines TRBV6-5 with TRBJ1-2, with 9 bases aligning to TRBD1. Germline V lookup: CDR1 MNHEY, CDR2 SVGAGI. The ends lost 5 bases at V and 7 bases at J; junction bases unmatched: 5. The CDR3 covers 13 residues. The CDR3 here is CASSPDRGSGYTF. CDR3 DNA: TGTGCCAGCAGTCCGGACAGGGGAAGTGGCTACACCTTC.

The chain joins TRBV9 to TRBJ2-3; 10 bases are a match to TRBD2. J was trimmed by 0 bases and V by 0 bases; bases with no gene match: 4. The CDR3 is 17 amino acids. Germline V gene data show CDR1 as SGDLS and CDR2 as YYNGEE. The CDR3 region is CASSVDPSGGSTDTQYF. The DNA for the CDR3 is TGTGCCAGCAGCGTAGATCCTAGCGGGGGTAGCACAGATACGCAGTATTTT.

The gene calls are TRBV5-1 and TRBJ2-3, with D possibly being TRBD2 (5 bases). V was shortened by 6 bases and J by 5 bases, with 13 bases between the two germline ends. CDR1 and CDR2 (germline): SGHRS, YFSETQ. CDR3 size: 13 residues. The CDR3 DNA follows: TGCGCCAGCACCCTTAGCGTTGGAGATACGCAGTATTTT. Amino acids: CASTLSVGDTQYF.

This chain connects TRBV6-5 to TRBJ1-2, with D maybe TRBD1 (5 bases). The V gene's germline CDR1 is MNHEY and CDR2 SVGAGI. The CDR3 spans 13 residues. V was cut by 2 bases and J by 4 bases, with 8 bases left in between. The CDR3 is CASSYQDTYGYTF. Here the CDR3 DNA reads TGTGCCAGCAGTTACCAGGACACCTATGGCTACACCTTC.

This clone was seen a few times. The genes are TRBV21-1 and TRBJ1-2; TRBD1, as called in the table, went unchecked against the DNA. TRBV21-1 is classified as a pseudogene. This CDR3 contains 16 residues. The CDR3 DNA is TGTGCCAGCAGCAACTACTTCGGGACAGGCGAGAATGGCTACACCTTC. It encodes CASSNYFGTGENGYTF.

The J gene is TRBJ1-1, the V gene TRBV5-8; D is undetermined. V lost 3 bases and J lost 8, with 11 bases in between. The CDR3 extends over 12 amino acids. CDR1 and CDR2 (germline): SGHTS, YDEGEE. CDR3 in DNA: TGTGCCAGCAGCTGGGCCGTGGCCGAAGCTTTCTTT. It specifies CASSWAVAEAFF.

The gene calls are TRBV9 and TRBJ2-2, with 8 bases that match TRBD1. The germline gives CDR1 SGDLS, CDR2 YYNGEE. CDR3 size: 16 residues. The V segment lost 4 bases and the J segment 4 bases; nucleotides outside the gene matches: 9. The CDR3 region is CASSSPGGSGTGELFF. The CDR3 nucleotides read TGTGCCAGCAGCTCGCCAGGGGGCTCGGGCACCGGGGAGCTGTTTTTT.

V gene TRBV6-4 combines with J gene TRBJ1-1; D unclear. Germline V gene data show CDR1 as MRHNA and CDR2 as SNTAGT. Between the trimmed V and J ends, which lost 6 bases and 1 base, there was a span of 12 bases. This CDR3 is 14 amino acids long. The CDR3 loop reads CASRRDTQNTEAFF. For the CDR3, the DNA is TGTGCCAGCAGACGAGACACCCAGAACACTGAAGCTTTCTTT.

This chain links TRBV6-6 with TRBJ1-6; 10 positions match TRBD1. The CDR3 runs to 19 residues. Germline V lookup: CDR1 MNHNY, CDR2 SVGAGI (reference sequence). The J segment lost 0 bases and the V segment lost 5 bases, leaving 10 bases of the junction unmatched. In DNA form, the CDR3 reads TGTGCCAGCAGTCCTCGGGACAGGGGAATGAGCTCCTATAATTCACCCCTCCACTTT. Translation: CASSPRDRGMSSYNSPLHF.

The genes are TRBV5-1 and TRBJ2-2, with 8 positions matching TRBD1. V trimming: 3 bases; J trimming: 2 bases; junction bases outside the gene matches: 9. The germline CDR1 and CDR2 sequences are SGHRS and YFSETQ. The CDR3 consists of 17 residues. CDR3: CASSSKTGGTNTGELFF. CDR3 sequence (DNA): TGCGCCAGCAGCTCTAAAACAGGGGGGACAAACACCGGGGAGCTGTTTTTT. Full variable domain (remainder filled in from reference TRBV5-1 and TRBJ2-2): KAGVTQTPRYLIKTRGQQVTLSCSPISGHRSVSWYQQTPGQGLQFLFEYFSETQRNKGNFPGRFSGRQFSNSRSEMNVSTLELGDSALYLCASSSKTGGTNTGELFFGEGSRLTVL.

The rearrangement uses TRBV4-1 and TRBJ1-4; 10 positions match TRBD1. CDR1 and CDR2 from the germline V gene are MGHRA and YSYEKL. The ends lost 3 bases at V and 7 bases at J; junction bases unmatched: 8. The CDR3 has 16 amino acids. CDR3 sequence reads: CASSHLAGQGFEKLFF. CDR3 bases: TGCGCCAGCAGCCATCTCGCGGGACAGGGGTTTGAAAAACTGTTTTTT.

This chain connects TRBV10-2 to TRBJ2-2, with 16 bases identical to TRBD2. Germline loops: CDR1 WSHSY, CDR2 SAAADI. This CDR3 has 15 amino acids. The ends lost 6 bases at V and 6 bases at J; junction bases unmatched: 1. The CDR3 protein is CASSGTSGGAGELFF. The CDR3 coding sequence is TGCGCCAGCAGCGGGACTAGCGGGGGGGCCGGGGAGCTGTTTTTT.

The CDR3: CASSLFSPNRGLGGYTF. The CDR3 DNA sequence: TGTGCCAGCAGTTTATTCTCCCCCAACAGGGGGCTGGGTGGCTACACCTTC. The genes are TRBV28 and TRBJ1-2, with 9 bases identical to TRBD1. Germline V gives CDR1 MDHEN, CDR2 SYDVKM. After removal of 1 base from V and 7 bases from J, the junction contained 13 bases not matched to a gene. There are 17 residues in the CDR3.

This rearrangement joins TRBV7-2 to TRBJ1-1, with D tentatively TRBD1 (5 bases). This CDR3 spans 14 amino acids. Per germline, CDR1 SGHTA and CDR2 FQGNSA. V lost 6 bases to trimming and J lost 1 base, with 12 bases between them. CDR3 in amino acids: CASRRGVGNTEAFF. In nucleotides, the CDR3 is TGTGCCAGCAGGCGGGGCGTTGGGAACACTGAAGCTTTCTTT.

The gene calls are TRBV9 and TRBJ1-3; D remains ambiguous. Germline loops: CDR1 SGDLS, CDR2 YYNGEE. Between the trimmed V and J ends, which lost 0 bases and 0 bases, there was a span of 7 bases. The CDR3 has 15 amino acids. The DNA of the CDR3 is TGTGCCAGCAGCGTAGACACGGGCTCTGGAAACACCATATATTTT. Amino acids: CASSVDTGSGNTIYF.

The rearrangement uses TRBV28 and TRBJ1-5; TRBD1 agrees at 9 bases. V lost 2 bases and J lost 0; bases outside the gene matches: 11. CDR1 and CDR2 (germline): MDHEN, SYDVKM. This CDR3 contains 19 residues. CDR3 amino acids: CASSLPQGAQGYSNQPQHF. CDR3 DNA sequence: TGTGCCAGCAGTTTACCACAGGGGGCGCAGGGATATAGCAATCAGCCCCAGCATTTT.

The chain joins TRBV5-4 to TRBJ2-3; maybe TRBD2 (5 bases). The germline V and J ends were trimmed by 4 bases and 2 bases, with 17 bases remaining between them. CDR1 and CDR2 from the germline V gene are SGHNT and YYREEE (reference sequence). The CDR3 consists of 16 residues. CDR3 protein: CASSPRIREYTDTQYF. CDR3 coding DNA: TGTGCCAGCAGCCCCAGGATCCGGGAATACACAGATACGCAGTATTTT.

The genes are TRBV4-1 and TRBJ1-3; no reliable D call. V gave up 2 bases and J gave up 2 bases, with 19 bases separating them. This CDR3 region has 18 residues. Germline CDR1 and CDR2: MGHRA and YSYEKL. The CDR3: CASSQSVGRFHAGNTIYF. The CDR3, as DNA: TGCGCCAGCAGCCAAAGCGTCGGCAGATTCCATGCTGGAAACACCATATATTTT.